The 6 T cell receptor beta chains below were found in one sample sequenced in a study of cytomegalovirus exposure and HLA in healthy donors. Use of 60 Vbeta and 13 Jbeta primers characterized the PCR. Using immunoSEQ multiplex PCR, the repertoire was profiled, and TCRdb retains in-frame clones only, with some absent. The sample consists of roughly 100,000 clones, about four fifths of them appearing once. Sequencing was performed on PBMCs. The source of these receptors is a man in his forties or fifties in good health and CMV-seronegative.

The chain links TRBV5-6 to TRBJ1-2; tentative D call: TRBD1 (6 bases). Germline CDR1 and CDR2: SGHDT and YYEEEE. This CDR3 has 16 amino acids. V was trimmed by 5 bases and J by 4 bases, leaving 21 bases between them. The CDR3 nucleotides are TGTGCCAGCAGAGTACAGGGTGGGCGCCTCATCTATGGCTACACCTTC. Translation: CASRVQGGRLIYGYTF.

CDR3 loop: CASSLKSGQETQYF. CDR3 bases: TGTGCCAGTTCCCTGAAGTCGGGACAAGAGACCCAGTACTTC. The V and J genes are TRBV19 and TRBJ2-5; a weak D match, TRBD2 (5 bases). The CDR3 totals 14 residues. Looked up from germline, CDR1 is LNHDA and CDR2 is SQIVND (reference sequence). The V gene lost 8 bases and the J gene lost 2 bases, with 15 bases spanning the gap.

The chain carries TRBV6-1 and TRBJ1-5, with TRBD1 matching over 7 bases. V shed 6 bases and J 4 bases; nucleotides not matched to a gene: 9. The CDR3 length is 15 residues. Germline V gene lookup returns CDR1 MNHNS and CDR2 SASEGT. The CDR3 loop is CASSSRDSFNQPQHF. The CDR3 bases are TGTGCCAGCAGCTCCCGGGACAGCTTTAATCAGCCCCAGCATTTT.

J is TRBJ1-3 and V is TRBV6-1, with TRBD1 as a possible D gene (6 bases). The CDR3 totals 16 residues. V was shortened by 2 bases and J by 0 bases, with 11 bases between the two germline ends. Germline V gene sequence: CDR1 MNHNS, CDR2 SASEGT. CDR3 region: CASSERTANSGNTIYF. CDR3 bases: TGTGCCAGCAGTGAACGGACAGCCAACTCTGGAAACACCATATATTTT.

Here the CDR3 DNA reads TGTGCCAGCAGCCGGACTAGCGGGGCCTTTCCCTCCTACGAGCAGTACTTC. Protein: CASSRTSGAFPSYEQYF. This chain uses TRBV7-8 with TRBJ2-7; 12 bases fit TRBD2. Germline V lookup: CDR1 SGHVS, CDR2 FQNEAQ. This CDR3 has 17 amino acids. J lost 0 bases, V lost 5 bases, and 8 bases had no gene match. Using reference TRBV7-8 and TRBJ2-7 for the parts outside the CDR3, the full variable domain is GAGVSQSPRYKVAKRGQDVALRCDPISGHVSLFWYQQALGQGPEFLTYFQNEAQLDKSGLPSDRFFAERPEGSVSTLKIQRTQQEDSAVYLCASSRTSGAFPSYEQYFGPGTRLTVT.

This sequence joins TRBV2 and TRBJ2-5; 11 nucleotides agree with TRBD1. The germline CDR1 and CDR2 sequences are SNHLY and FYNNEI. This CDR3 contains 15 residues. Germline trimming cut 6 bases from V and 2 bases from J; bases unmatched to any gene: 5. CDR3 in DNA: TGTGCCAGCAGGTCCGGGACAGGGGGTCAAGAGACCCAGTACTTC. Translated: CASRSGTGGQETQYF. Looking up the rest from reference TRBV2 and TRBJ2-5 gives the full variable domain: EPEVTQTPSHQVTQMGQEVILRCVPISNHLYFYWYRQILGQKVEFLVSFYNNEISEKSEIFDDQFSVERPDGSNFTLKIRSTKLEDSAMYFCASRSGTGGQETQYFGPGTRLLVL.